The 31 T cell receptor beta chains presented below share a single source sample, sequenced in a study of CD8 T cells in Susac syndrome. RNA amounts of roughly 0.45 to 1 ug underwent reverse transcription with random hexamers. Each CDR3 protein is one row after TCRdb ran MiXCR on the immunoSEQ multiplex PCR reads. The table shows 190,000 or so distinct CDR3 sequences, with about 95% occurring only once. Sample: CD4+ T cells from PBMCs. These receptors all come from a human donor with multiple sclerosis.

As DNA, the CDR3 is TGTGCCAGCAGTCCTCAGAGGGATGAAGCTTTCTTT. It codes for CASSPQRDEAFF. This chain connects TRBV2 to TRBJ1-1, with D unclear. Per germline, CDR1 SNHLY and CDR2 FYNNEI. The CDR3 runs 12 residues. V was cut by 5 bases and J by 7 bases, with 11 bases left in between.

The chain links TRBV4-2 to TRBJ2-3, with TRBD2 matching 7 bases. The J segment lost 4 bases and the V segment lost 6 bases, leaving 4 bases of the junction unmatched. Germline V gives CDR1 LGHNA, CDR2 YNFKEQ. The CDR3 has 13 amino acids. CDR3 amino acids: CASRRERADTQYF. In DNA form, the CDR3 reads TGTGCCAGCAGGCGGGAGAGGGCAGATACGCAGTATTTT.

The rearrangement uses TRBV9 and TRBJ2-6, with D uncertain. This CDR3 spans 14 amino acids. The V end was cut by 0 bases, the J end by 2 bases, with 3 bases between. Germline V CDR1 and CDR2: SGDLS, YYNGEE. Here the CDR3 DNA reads TGTGCCAGCAGCGTAGGTCCTGGGGCCAACGTCCTGACTTTC. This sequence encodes CASSVGPGANVLTF.

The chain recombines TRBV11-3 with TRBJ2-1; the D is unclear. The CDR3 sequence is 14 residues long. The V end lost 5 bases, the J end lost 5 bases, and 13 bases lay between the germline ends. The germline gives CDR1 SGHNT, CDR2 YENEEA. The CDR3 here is CASSRVRANNEQFF. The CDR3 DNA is TGTGCCAGCAGCCGCGTTAGGGCCAACAATGAGCAGTTCTTC.

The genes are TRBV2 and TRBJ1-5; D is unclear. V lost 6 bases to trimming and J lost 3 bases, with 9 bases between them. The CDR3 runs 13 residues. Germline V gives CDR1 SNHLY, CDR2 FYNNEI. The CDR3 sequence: CASSGNYNQPQHF. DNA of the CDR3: TGTGCCAGCAGCGGGAACTACAATCAGCCCCAGCATTTT.

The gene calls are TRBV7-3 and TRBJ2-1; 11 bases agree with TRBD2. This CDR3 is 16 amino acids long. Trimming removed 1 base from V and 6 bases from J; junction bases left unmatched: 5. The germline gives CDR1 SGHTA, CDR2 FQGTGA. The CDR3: CASSLRLAGSSNEQFF. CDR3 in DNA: TGTGCCAGCAGCTTAAGACTAGCGGGATCGAGCAATGAGCAGTTCTTC. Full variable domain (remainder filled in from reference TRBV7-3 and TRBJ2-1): GAGVSQTPSNKVTEKGKYVELRCDPISGHTALYWYRQSLGQGPEFLIYFQGTGAADDSGLPNDRFFAVRPEGSVSTLKIQRTERGDSAVYLCASSLRLAGSSNEQFFGPGTRLTVL.

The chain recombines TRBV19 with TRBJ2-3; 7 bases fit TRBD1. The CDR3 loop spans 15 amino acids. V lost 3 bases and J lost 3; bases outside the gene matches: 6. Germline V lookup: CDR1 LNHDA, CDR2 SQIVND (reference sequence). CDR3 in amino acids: CASSMTGRMTDTQYF. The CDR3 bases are TGTGCCAGTAGTATGACAGGGAGAATGACAGATACGCAGTATTTT.

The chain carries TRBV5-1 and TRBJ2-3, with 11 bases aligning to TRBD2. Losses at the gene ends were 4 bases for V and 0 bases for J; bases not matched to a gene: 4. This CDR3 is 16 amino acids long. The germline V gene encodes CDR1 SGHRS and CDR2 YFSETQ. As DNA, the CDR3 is TGCGCCAGCAGCCAGGGACTAGCGGAGAGCACAGATACGCAGTATTTT. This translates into CASSQGLAESTDTQYF.

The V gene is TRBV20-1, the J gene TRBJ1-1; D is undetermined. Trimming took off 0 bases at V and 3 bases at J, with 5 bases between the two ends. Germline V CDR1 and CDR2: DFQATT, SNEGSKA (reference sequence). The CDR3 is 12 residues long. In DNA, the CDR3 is TGCAGTGCTAGAGATCATGACACTGAAGCTTTCTTT. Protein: CSARDHDTEAFF.

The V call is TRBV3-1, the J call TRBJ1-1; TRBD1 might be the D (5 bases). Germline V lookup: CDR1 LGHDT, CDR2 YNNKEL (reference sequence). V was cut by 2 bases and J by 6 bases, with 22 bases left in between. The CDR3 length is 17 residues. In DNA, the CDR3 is TGTGCCAGCAGCCAACTAGCCCCCGGCGGGGCCGGGGCTGAAGCTTTCTTT. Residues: CASSQLAPGGAGAEAFF.

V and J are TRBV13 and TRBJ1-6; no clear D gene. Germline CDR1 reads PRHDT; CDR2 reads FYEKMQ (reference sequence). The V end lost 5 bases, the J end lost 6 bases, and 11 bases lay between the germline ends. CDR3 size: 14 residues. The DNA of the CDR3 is TGTGCCAGCAGCCTCCGACACGTTAATTCACCCCTCCACTTT. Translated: CASSLRHVNSPLHF.

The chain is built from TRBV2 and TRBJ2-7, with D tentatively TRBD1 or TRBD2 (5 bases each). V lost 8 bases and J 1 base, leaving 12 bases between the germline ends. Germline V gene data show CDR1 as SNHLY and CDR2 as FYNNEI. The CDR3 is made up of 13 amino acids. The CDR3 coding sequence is TGTGCCAGCTCGAGGGGATGGTCCTACGAGCAGTACTTC. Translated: CASSRGWSYEQYF. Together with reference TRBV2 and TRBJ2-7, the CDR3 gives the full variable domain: EPEVTQTPSHQVTQMGQEVILRCVPISNHLYFYWYRQILGQKVEFLVSFYNNEISEKSEIFDDQFSVERPDGSNFTLKIRSTKLEDSAMYFCASSRGWSYEQYFGPGTRLTVT.

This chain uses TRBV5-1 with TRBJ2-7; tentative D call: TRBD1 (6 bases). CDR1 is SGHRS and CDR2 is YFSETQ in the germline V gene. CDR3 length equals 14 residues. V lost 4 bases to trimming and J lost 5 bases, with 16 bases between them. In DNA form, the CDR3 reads TGCGCCAGCAGCCCGGACCAGGGGACGCACGAGCAGTACTTC. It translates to CASSPDQGTHEQYF.

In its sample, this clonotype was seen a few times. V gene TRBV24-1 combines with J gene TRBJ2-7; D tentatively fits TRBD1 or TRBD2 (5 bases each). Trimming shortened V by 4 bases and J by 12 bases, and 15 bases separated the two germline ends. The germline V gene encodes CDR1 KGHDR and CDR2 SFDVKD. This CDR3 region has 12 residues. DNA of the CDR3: TGTGCCACCAGTGACAGGGACCGCACGACGTACTTC. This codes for CATSDRDRTTYF.

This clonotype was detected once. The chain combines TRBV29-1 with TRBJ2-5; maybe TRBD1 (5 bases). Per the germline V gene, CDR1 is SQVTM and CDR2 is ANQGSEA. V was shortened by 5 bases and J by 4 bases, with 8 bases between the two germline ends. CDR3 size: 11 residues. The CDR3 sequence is CSVQGGETQYF. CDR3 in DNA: TGCAGCGTTCAGGGCGGAGAGACCCAGTACTTC.

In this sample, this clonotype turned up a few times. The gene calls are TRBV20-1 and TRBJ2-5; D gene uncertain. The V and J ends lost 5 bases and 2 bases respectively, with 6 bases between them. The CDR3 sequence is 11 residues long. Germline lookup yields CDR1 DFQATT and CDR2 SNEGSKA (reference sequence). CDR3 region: CSASSQETQYF. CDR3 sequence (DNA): TGCAGTGCTTCCTCTCAAGAGACCCAGTACTTC.

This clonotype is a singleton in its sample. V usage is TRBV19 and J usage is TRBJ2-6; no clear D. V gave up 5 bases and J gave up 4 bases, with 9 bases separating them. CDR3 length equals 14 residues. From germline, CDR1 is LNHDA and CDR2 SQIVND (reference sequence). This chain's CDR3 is CASSPSIGANVLTF. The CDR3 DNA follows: TGTGCCAGTAGTCCCTCTATCGGGGCCAACGTCCTGACTTTC. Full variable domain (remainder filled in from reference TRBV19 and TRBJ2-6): DGGITQSPKYLFRKEGQNVTLSCEQNLNHDAMYWYRQDPGQGLRLIYYSQIVNDFQKGDIAEGYSVSREKKESFPLTVTSAQKNPTAFYLCASSPSIGANVLTFGAGSRLTVL.

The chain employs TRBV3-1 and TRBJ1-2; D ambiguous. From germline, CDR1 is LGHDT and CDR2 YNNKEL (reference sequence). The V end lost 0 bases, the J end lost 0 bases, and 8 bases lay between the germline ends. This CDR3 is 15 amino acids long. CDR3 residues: CASSQDVTANYGYTF. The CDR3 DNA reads TGTGCCAGCAGCCAAGACGTCACAGCTAACTATGGCTACACCTTC.

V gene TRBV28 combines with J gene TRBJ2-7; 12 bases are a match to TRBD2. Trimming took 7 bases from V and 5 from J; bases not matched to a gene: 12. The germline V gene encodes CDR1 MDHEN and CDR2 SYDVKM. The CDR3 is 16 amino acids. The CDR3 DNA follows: TGTGCCAGCATTCCTTCTAGCGGGAGGGCCAAGGACGAGCAGTACTTC. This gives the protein CASIPSSGRAKDEQYF.

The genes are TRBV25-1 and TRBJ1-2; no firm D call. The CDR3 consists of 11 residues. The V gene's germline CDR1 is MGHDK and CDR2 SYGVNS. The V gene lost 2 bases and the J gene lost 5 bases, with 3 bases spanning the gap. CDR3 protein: CASSEHYGYTF. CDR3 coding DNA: TGTGCCAGCAGTGAACATTATGGCTACACCTTC.

The DNA for the CDR3 is TGCAGTGCTAGAGATCGGTCGTCACAGACGAACCCCTATGGCTACACCTTC. Translated, it gives CSARDRSSQTNPYGYTF. The chain joins TRBV20-1 to TRBJ1-2; unclear D gene. Germline values: CDR1 DFQATT, CDR2 SNEGSKA (reference sequence). The germline V and J ends were trimmed by 0 bases and 4 bases, with 21 bases remaining between them. CDR3 length equals 17 residues.

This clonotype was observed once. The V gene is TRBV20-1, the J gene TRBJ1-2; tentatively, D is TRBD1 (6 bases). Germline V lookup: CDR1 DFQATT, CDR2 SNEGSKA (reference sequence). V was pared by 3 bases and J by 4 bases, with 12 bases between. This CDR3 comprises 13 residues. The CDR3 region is CSAREGGGYGYTF. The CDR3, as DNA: TGCAGTGCTAGGGAAGGAGGGGGCTATGGCTACACCTTC.

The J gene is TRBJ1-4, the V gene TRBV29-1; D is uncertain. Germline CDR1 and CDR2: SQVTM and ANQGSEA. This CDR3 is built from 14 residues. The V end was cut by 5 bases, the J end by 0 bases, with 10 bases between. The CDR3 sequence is CSVRNTATNEKLFF. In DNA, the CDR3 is TGCAGCGTTCGTAACACTGCAACTAATGAAAAACTGTTTTTT.

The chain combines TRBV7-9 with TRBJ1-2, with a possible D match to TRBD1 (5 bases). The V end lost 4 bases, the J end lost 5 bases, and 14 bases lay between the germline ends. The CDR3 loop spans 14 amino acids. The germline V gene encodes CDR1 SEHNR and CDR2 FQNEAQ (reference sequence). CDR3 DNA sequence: TGTGCCAGCAGCTCCCTTGGGGGAAGGTATGGCTACACCTTC. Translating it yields CASSSLGGRYGYTF.

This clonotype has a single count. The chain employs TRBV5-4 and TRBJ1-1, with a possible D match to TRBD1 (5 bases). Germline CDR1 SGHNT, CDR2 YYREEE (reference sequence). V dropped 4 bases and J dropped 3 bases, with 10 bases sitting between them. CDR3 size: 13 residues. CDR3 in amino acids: CASSRDAYTEAFF. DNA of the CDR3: TGTGCCAGCAGCCGGGACGCCTACACTGAAGCTTTCTTT.

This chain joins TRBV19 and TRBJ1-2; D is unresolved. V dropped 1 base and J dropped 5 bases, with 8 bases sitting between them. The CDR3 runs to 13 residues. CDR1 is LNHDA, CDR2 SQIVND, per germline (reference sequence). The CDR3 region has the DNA TGTGCCAGTAGTATAGGGTCCGGATATGGCTACACCTTC. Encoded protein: CASSIGSGYGYTF.

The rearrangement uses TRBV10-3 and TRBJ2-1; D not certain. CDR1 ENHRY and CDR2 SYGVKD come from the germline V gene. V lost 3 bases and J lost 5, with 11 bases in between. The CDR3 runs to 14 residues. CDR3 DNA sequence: TGTGCCATCAGTGAAGATTACCAGAACAATGAGCAGTTCTTC. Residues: CAISEDYQNNEQFF.

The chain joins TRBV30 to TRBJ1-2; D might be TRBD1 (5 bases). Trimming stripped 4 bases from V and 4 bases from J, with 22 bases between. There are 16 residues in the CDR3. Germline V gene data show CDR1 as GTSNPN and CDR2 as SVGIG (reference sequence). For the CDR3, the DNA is TGTGCCTGGATACCCACTACAGGAGGATGGGTCTATGGCTACACCTTC. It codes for CAWIPTTGGWVYGYTF. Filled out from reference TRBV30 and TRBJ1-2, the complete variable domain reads SQTIHQWPATLVQPVGSPLSLECTVEGTSNPNLYWYRQAAGRGLQLLFYSVGIGQISSEVPQNLSASRPQDRQFILSSKKLLLSDSGFYLCAWIPTTGGWVYGYTFGSGTRLTVV.

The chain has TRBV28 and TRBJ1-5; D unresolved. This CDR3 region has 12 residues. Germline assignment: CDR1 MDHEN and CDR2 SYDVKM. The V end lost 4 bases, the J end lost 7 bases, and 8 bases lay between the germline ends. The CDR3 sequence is CASSSLGQPQHF. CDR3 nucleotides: TGTGCCAGCAGTTCCTTAGGACAGCCCCAGCATTTT.

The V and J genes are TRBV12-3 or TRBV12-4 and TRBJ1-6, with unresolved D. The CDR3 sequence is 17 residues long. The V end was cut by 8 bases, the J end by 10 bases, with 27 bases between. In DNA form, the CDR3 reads TGTGCCAGCGGAATGAGGACCGGGAGGACTCCACAATCACCCCTCCACTTT. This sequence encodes CASGMRTGRTPQSPLHF.

As DNA, the CDR3 is TGCAGTGCTCGTCCCGTCCGGGACAGAAACACCGGGGAGCTGTTTTTT. The encoded protein is CSARPVRDRNTGELFF. The chain carries TRBV20-1 and TRBJ2-2, with TRBD1 matching over 7 bases. With V trimmed by 5 bases and J by 2 bases, 11 bases remained unmatched. The germline gives CDR1 DFQATT, CDR2 SNEGSKA (reference sequence). This CDR3 is 16 amino acids long.